The 32 T cell receptor beta chains listed next were all sequenced from one sample in a study of cytomegalovirus exposure and HLA in healthy donors. PCR employed 60 Vbeta and 13 Jbeta primers. Measured with immunoSEQ multiplex PCR; TCRdb has only the in-frame clones, and not every one. Altogether roughly 160,000 clones are present, around 84% being singletons, with the ten largest covering 1%. The sample comprised PBMCs. The source of these receptors is a boy between 2 and 15 years old in good health and CMV-seronegative.

V gene TRBV4-1 combines with J gene TRBJ1-2; the match to TRBD1 covers 7 bases. V was pared by 0 bases and J by 3 bases, with 10 bases of the junction left unmatched. Germline V gene sequence: CDR1 MGHRA, CDR2 YSYEKL. CDR3 size: 17 residues. This CDR3 is CASSQDPPAGGHYGYTF. The CDR3 DNA reads TGCGCCAGCAGCCAAGATCCCCCGGCAGGGGGGCACTATGGCTACACCTTC.

This clone was observed once. The chain joins TRBV6-1 to TRBJ1-4; a weak D match, TRBD1 (5 bases). The CDR3 totals 15 residues. The V end was cut by 8 bases, the J end by 7 bases, with 20 bases between. The germline V gene encodes CDR1 MNHNS and CDR2 SASEGT. CDR3 sequence (DNA): TGTGCCAGCTACATAGGGGCAGGGCGAAGTGAAAAACTGTTTTTT. It is translated as CASYIGAGRSEKLFF.

The chain joins TRBV10-3 to TRBJ2-5; D is perhaps TRBD1 (6 bases). The CDR3 is 13 amino acids. Germline assignment: CDR1 ENHRY and CDR2 SYGVKD. The CDR3 DNA follows: TGTGCGACGACGACAGGAGCTGAAGAGACCCAGTACTTC. Translated, it gives CATTTGAEETQYF.

This clone was observed a handful of times. The chain recombines TRBV28 with TRBJ1-1; TRBD1 agrees at 9 bases. There are 17 residues in the CDR3. CDR1 is MDHEN, CDR2 SYDVKM, per germline. V dropped 2 bases and J dropped 0; count of bases not matched to a gene: 7. CDR3 DNA sequence: TGTGCCAGCAGTTTAGGGACAGGGTGGGGTGTGAACACTGAAGCTTTCTTT. Its protein product is CASSLGTGWGVNTEAFF.

The chain uses TRBV10-1 and TRBJ2-5, with 7 positions matching TRBD2. J gave up 1 base and V 8 bases, and 7 bases lay outside the gene matches. The germline V gene has CDR1 WNHNN and CDR2 SYGVQD (reference sequence). This CDR3 is 14 amino acids long. The CDR3 sequence is CASSKGGSQETQYF. The DNA for the CDR3 is TGCGCCAGCTCCAAGGGAGGGAGCCAAGAGACCCAGTACTTC.

CDR3 in DNA: TGCGCCAGCAGCCAGACAGGTACCCCCTACGAGCAGTACTTC. Translation gives CASSQTGTPYEQYF. The chain carries TRBV5-1 and TRBJ2-7; D is possibly TRBD1 (6 bases). Trimming pared 4 bases from V and 2 bases from J, leaving 13 bases between. Germline V gene lookup returns CDR1 SGHRS and CDR2 YFSETQ. This CDR3 contains 14 residues. Full variable domain (outside the CDR3, taken from reference TRBV5-1 and TRBJ2-7): KAGVTQTPRYLIKTRGQQVTLSCSPISGHRSVSWYQQTPGQGLQFLFEYFSETQRNKGNFPGRFSGRQFSNSRSEMNVSTLELGDSALYLCASSQTGTPYEQYFGPGTRLTVT.

The chain employs TRBV7-2 and TRBJ2-1; 7 bases are a match to TRBD2. The J segment lost 15 bases and the V segment lost 1 base, leaving 9 bases of the junction unmatched. The CDR3 contains 13 residues. CDR1 is SGHTA, CDR2 FQGNSA, per germline. CDR3 bases: TGTGCCAGCAGCTTAGATGGCGGGGGAAGGGGGTTCTTC. Protein: CASSLDGGGRGFF.

This chain uses TRBV11-2 with TRBJ1-1; D is unclear. V was shortened by 0 bases and J by 1 base, with 15 bases between the two germline ends. This CDR3 has 17 amino acids. Per the germline V gene, CDR1 is SGHAT and CDR2 is FQNNGV. CDR3 nucleotide sequence: TGTGCCAGCAGCTTAGATGGTCAGGTCCTAACGAACACTGAAGCTTTCTTT. Its translation: CASSLDGQVLTNTEAFF.

In this sample, this clone turned up a few times. The chain combines TRBV5-1 with TRBJ1-3; D remains ambiguous. The CDR3 has 16 amino acids. The V gene's germline CDR1 is SGHRS and CDR2 YFSETQ. V was shortened by 0 bases and J by 0 bases, with 10 bases between the two germline ends. The CDR3 protein is CASSLAFSNSGNTIYF. The CDR3 coding sequence is TGCGCCAGCAGCTTGGCCTTCTCTAACTCTGGAAACACCATATATTTT.

This chain's CDR3 is CASRLGQTYGYTF. The CDR3 region has the DNA TGTGCCAGCAGGCTGGGACAGACCTATGGCTACACCTTC. The V and J genes are TRBV6-1 and TRBJ1-2, with 7 positions matching TRBD1. Germline V gene data show CDR1 as MNHNS and CDR2 as SASEGT. V dropped 6 bases and J dropped 4; count of bases not matched to a gene: 5. CDR3 length equals 13 residues.

The rearrangement uses TRBV11-2 and TRBJ1-1, with D possibly TRBD1 on 6 matching bases. The CDR3 is 15 amino acids. The V gene's germline CDR1 is SGHAT and CDR2 FQNNGV. The V end was cut by 2 bases, the J end by 5 bases, with 15 bases between. CDR3 coding DNA: TGTGCCAGCAGCTTAAGGGGGGGCCCCCGGACTGAAGCTTTCTTT. Its translation: CASSLRGGPRTEAFF.

The chain is built from TRBV25-1 and TRBJ2-3; 7 nucleotides line up with TRBD2. The CDR3 is 15 residues long. The germline V gene encodes CDR1 MGHDK and CDR2 SYGVNS. V trimming: 5 bases; J trimming: 3 bases; junction bases outside the gene matches: 8. The CDR3 DNA sequence: TGTGCCAGCAGTAACACCGGGACTACGACAGATACGCAGTATTTT. Amino acids: CASSNTGTTTDTQYF.

This chain connects TRBV28 to TRBJ2-7; D is uncertain. Germline CDR1 MDHEN, CDR2 SYDVKM. The CDR3 covers 13 residues. V was clipped by 2 bases and J by 0 bases, with 5 bases between them. DNA of the CDR3: TGTGCCAGCAGTTTAAGACTCTCCTACGAGCAGTACTTC. Translation: CASSLRLSYEQYF.

The chain combines TRBV5-4 with TRBJ1-2; D not certain. CDR3 size: 18 residues. The germline V gene encodes CDR1 SGHNT and CDR2 YYREEE (reference sequence). Trimming stripped 1 base from V and 3 bases from J, with 22 bases between. CDR3 DNA sequence: TGTGCCAGCAGCTTGTTGGAGACACGGGAATTGTCGTACTATGGCTACACCTTC. It encodes CASSLLETRELSYYGYTF.

The chain recombines TRBV25-1 with TRBJ1-5; a weak D match, TRBD1 (6 bases). CDR3 length equals 17 residues. Germline lookup yields CDR1 MGHDK and CDR2 SYGVNS. The V end was cut by 6 bases, the J end by 0 bases, with 18 bases between. Here the CDR3 reads CASSSDRPQDSNQPQHF. The CDR3 DNA is TGTGCCAGCAGCTCCGACAGGCCGCAGGATAGCAATCAGCCCCAGCATTTT.

The sample holds one count of this clone. The chain joins TRBV7-9 to TRBJ1-4; D is possibly TRBD1 (5 bases). CDR3 size: 13 residues. V lost 5 bases and J lost 8, with 12 bases in between. Germline V CDR1 and CDR2: SEHNR, FQNEAQ (reference sequence). The CDR3 nucleotides are TGTGCCAGCAGCCCCACCTGGGGCGAAAAACTGTTTTTT. Amino acid sequence: CASSPTWGEKLFF.

This chain connects TRBV13 to TRBJ2-2; maybe TRBD2 (6 bases). The CDR3 runs 15 residues. CDR1 and CDR2 (germline): PRHDT, FYEKMQ (reference sequence). Between the trimmed V and J ends, which lost 5 bases and 0 bases, there was a span of 10 bases. CDR3 sequence: CASSLRLANTGELFF. In DNA, the CDR3 is TGTGCCAGCAGCCTACGACTAGCGAACACCGGGGAGCTGTTTTTT.

The V call is TRBV5-6, the J call TRBJ2-4; D is possibly TRBD1 (5 bases). With 3 bases removed from V and 2 bases from J, the gap between germline ends came to 18 bases. Looked up from germline, CDR1 is SGHDT and CDR2 is YYEEEE. The CDR3 has 17 amino acids. The CDR3 DNA reads as TGTGCCAGCAGCTCGATCAGGGCTAAGGAGACCAAAAACATTCAGTACTTC. Residues: CASSSIRAKETKNIQYF.

The chain's CDR3 is CASSLGLSGGHEYF. As DNA, the CDR3 is TGTGCCAGCAGCTTGGGTTTGAGCGGGGGCCATGAATATTTT. The chain is built from TRBV5-4 and TRBJ2-3; 8 positions agree with TRBD2. The germline gives CDR1 SGHNT, CDR2 YYREEE (reference sequence). V trimming: 0 bases; J trimming: 15 bases; junction bases outside the gene matches: 12. This CDR3 is built from 14 residues.

The chain links TRBV9 to TRBJ2-1, with TRBD2 matching 15 bases. V trimming: 0 bases; J trimming: 0 bases; junction bases outside the gene matches: 13. Germline CDR1 reads SGDLS; CDR2 reads YYNGEE. The CDR3 length is 22 residues. CDR3 protein: CASSVDPAGTSGRMSSYNEQFF. CDR3 nucleotide sequence: TGTGCCAGCAGCGTAGACCCCGCCGGGACTAGCGGGAGGATGAGCTCCTACAATGAGCAGTTCTTC.

The V and J genes are TRBV15 and TRBJ1-6; 10 bases align to TRBD1. This CDR3 is 18 amino acids long. CDR1 LNHNV and CDR2 YYDKDF come from the germline V gene (reference sequence). J was trimmed by 7 bases and V by 4 bases; bases with no gene match: 13. The CDR3 reads CATSITRTGGTRNSPLHF. The CDR3 DNA follows: TGTGCCACCAGCATTACCAGGACAGGGGGTACGAGAAATTCACCCCTCCACTTT.

This rearrangement joins TRBV6-5 to TRBJ1-2; 7 bases align to TRBD1. The CDR3 consists of 14 residues. The germline CDR1 and CDR2 sequences are MNHEY and SVGAGI. Unmatched junction bases numbered 7, after V lost 5 bases and J lost 4 bases. The CDR3 DNA is TGTGCCAGCAGTCAATTACAGGGGACCTATGGCTACACCTTC. This encodes CASSQLQGTYGYTF.

The rearrangement uses TRBV7-6 and TRBJ2-1; possibly TRBD1 for D (6 bases). The CDR3 is 15 amino acids. Trimming shortened V by 5 bases and J by 6 bases, and 17 bases separated the two germline ends. Per germline, CDR1 SGHVS and CDR2 FNYEAQ. Here the CDR3 reads CASSESQGTRNEQFF. CDR3 bases: TGTGCCAGCAGCGAGAGCCAGGGGACCCGCAATGAGCAGTTCTTC.

V gene TRBV7-9 combines with J gene TRBJ2-1, with no clear D. The CDR3 spans 15 residues. V was pared by 9 bases and J by 7 bases, with 22 bases between. Looked up from germline, CDR1 is SEHNR and CDR2 is FQNEAQ (reference sequence). CDR3 nucleotides: TGTGCCAGTAGTATTGCAAGAGGCGAGAAGAATGAGCAGTTCTTC. It specifies CASSIARGEKNEQFF. The entire variable domain, with the rest obtained from reference TRBV7-9 and TRBJ2-1, is as follows: DTGVSQNPRHKITKRGQNVTFRCDPISEHNRLYWYRQTLGQGPEFLTYFQNEAQLEKSRLLSDRFSAERPKGSFSTLEIQRTEQGDSAMYLCASSIARGEKNEQFFGPGTRLTVL.

The J gene is TRBJ2-1, the V gene TRBV15, with a possible D match to TRBD2 (5 bases). The germline gives CDR1 LNHNV, CDR2 YYDKDF (reference sequence). V gave up 1 base and J gave up 3 bases, with 10 bases separating them. This CDR3 comprises 15 residues. The CDR3 bases are TGTGCCACCAGCAGAGGCAGAGGGCTCTACAATGAGCAGTTCTTC. It encodes CATSRGRGLYNEQFF. Full variable domain (outside the CDR3, taken from reference TRBV15 and TRBJ2-1): DAMVIQNPRYQVTQFGKPVTLSCSQTLNHNVMYWYQQKSSQAPKLLFHYYDKDFNNEADTPDNFQSRRPNTSFCFLDIRSPGLGDTAMYLCATSRGRGLYNEQFFGPGTRLTVL.

The chain has TRBV6-5 and TRBJ2-1; tentative D call: TRBD2 (5 bases). Trimming took 5 bases from V and 3 from J, leaving 8 bases between them. The CDR3 contains 13 residues. Germline CDR1 reads MNHEY; CDR2 reads SVGAGI. The CDR3 coding sequence is TGTGCCAGCAGTCCCGGGGACTACAATGAGCAGTTCTTC. Its protein is CASSPGDYNEQFF.

The chain has TRBV7-2 and TRBJ2-5; 10 nucleotides agree with TRBD2. CDR1 SGHTA and CDR2 FQGNSA come from the germline V gene. J lost 3 bases, V lost 4 bases, and 8 bases had no gene match. This CDR3 has 16 amino acids. The CDR3 loop reads CASSSIAGGPEETQYF. The CDR3 DNA reads TGTGCCAGCAGCTCGATAGCGGGAGGACCTGAAGAGACCCAGTACTTC.

This clone was picked up one time. V and J are TRBV19 and TRBJ2-1; TRBD1 matches at 10 bases. The CDR3 sequence is 13 residues long. The V segment lost 4 bases and the J segment 7 bases; nucleotides outside the gene matches: 1. The germline V gene encodes CDR1 LNHDA and CDR2 SQIVND (reference sequence). The CDR3 sequence: CASSTGQGNEQFF. The CDR3 DNA follows: TGTGCCAGTAGTACGGGACAGGGGAATGAGCAGTTCTTC.

About this clone: Other DNA sequences in the same sample also yield this CDR3. The chain combines TRBV19 with TRBJ1-1, with D possibly being TRBD1 (6 bases). V lost 3 bases to trimming and J lost 0 bases, with 8 bases between them. Germline assignment: CDR1 LNHDA and CDR2 SQIVND (reference sequence). The CDR3 length is 14 residues. CDR3 protein: CASSITGMNTEAFF. The CDR3 nucleotides read TGTGCCAGTAGTATCACAGGGATGAACACTGAAGCTTTCTTT.

The J gene is TRBJ2-7, the V gene TRBV5-1, with TRBD2 identical over 14 bases. There are 17 residues in the CDR3. Germline CDR1 is SGHRS and CDR2 is YFSETQ. The trim removed 6 bases at V and 0 bases at J, leaving 8 bases unmatched. This chain's CDR3 is CASTGLAGGSGSYEQYF. The DNA for the CDR3 is TGCGCCAGCACCGGACTAGCGGGAGGAAGTGGCTCCTACGAGCAGTACTTC.

This chain links TRBV7-9 with TRBJ1-5, with TRBD1 matching over 8 bases. Germline V gives CDR1 SEHNR, CDR2 FQNEAQ (reference sequence). V shed 4 bases and J 6 bases; nucleotides not matched to a gene: 11. The CDR3 spans 16 residues. The CDR3 DNA is TGTGCCAGCAGCTCTACAAGGCAGGGGGCAGGTCAGCCCCAGCATTTT. It encodes CASSSTRQGAGQPQHF.

V is TRBV7-9 and J is TRBJ1-1; TRBD1 agrees at 7 bases. Unmatched junction bases numbered 6, after V lost 5 bases and J lost 0 bases. The germline V gene encodes CDR1 SEHNR and CDR2 FQNEAQ (reference sequence). This CDR3 has 15 residues. The CDR3 DNA reads TGTGCCAGCAGCGTTGCTCAGGGGGTGAACACTGAAGCTTTCTTT. It translates to CASSVAQGVNTEAFF.